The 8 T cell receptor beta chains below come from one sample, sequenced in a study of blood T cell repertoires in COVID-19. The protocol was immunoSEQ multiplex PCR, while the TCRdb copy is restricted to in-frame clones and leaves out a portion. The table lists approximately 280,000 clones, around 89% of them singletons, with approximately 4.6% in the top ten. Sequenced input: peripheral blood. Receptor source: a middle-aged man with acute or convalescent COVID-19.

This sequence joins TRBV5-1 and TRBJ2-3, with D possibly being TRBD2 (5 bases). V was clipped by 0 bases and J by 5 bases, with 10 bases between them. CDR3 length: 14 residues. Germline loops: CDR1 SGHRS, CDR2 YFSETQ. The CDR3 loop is CASSLGGRGDTQYF. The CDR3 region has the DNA TGCGCCAGCAGCTTGGGAGGGAGAGGAGATACGCAGTATTTT.

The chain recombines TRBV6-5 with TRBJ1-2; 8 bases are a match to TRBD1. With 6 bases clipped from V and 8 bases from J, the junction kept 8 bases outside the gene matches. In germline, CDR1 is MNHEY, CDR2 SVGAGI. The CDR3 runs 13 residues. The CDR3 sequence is CASSQGASYGYTF. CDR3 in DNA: TGTGCCAGCAGCCAGGGGGCATCATACGGCTACACCTTC.

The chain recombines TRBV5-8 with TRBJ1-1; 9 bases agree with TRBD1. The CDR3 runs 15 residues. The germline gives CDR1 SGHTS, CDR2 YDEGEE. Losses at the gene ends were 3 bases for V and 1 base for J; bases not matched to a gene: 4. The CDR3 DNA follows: TGTGCCAGCAGCTCGGGACAGGGCGGGAACACTGAAGCTTTCTTT. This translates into CASSSGQGGNTEAFF.

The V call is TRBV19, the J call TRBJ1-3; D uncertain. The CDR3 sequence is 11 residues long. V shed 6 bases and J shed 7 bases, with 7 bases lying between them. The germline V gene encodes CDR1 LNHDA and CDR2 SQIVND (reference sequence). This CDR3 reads CASSPSNTIYF. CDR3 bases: TGTGCCAGTAGCCCGTCGAACACCATATATTTT. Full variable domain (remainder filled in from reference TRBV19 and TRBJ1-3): DGGITQSPKYLFRKEGQNVTLSCEQNLNHDAMYWYRQDPGQGLRLIYYSQIVNDFQKGDIAEGYSVSREKKESFPLTVTSAQKNPTAFYLCASSPSNTIYFGEGSWLTVV.

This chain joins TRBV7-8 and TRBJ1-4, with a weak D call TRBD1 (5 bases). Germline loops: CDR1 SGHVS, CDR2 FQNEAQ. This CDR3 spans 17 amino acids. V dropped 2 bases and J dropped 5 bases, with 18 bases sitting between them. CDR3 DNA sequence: TGTGCCAGCAGCTTAAGGGGCGGCGGTACTCCCAATGAAAAACTGTTTTTT. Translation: CASSLRGGGTPNEKLFF.

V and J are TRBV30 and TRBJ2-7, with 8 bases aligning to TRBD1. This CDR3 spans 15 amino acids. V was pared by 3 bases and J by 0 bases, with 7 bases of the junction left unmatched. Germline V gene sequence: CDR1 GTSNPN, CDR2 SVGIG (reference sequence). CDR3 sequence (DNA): TGTGCCTGGAGGATACAGGGGGTAAGCTCCTACGAGCAGTACTTC. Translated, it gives CAWRIQGVSSYEQYF.

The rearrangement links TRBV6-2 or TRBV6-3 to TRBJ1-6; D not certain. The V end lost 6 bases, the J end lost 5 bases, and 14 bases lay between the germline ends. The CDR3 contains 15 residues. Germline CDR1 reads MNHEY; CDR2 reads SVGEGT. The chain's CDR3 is CASSRNGRDNSPLHF. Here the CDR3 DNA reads TGTGCCAGCAGCAGAAACGGGAGGGATAATTCACCCCTCCACTTT.

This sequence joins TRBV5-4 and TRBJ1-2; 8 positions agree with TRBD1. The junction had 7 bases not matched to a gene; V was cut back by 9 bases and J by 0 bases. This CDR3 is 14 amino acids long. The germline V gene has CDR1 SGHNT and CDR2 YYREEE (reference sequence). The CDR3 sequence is CAISDRGANYGYTF. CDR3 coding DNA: TGTGCCATCTCCGACAGGGGCGCTAACTATGGCTACACCTTC.